The 10 T cell receptor beta chains below come from one sample, sequenced in a study of blood T cell repertoires in COVID-19. Sequencing was performed with immunoSEQ multiplex PCR; in TCRdb, only in-frame clones are kept and a portion is missing. The repertoire holds hundreds of thousands of clones, with around 90% as singletons. Sequenced: peripheral blood. Receptors were obtained from a man aged 18 to 29 with active or convalescent COVID-19.

This sequence joins TRBV5-1 and TRBJ1-3, with 8 bases that match TRBD1. Trimming cost V 4 bases and J 0 bases; bases outside gene matches: 12. The CDR3 totals 18 residues. From germline, CDR1 is SGHRS and CDR2 YFSETQ. This CDR3 is CASSKGDRLAPSGNTIYF. In DNA, the CDR3 is TGCGCCAGCAGCAAGGGGGACAGGCTAGCTCCCTCTGGAAACACCATATATTTT.

The gene calls are TRBV20-1 and TRBJ1-1; 7 positions agree with TRBD1. V was clipped by 3 bases and J by 4 bases; unmatched bases: 11. CDR3 length: 15 residues. Germline loops: CDR1 DFQATT, CDR2 SNEGSKA (reference sequence). The DNA for the CDR3 is TGCAGTGCTAGTAGGAGAGACAGGGCGACCACTGAAGCTTTCTTT. Translated, it gives CSASRRDRATTEAFF.

This clone was seen a handful of times. This chain uses TRBV18 with TRBJ1-3; a possible D gene is TRBD1 (5 bases). Germline values: CDR1 KGHSH, CDR2 LQKENI. The germline V and J ends were trimmed by 5 bases and 1 base, with 12 bases remaining between them. The CDR3 is 15 residues long. In DNA form, the CDR3 reads TGTGCCAGCTCAGAAGACAGAGTTTCTGGAAACACCATATATTTT. Translation: CASSEDRVSGNTIYF.

The V gene is TRBV28, the J gene TRBJ2-5; D not certain. Between the trimmed V and J ends, which lost 7 bases and 2 bases, there was a span of 17 bases. This CDR3 contains 15 residues. The germline CDR1 and CDR2 sequences are MDHEN and SYDVKM. CDR3: CASTPSGFSQETQYF. The CDR3 region has the DNA TGTGCCAGCACTCCCTCCGGGTTCTCACAAGAGACCCAGTACTTC. Full variable domain (remainder filled in from reference TRBV28 and TRBJ2-5): DVKVTQSSRYLVKRTGEKVFLECVQDMDHENMFWYRQDPGLGLRLIYFSYDVKMKEKGDIPEGYSVSREKKERFSLILESASTNQTSMYLCASTPSGFSQETQYFGPGTRLLVL.

The rearrangement joins TRBV5-1 to TRBJ2-2; D unclear. V lost 3 bases to trimming and J lost 5 bases, with 5 bases between them. This CDR3 has 12 amino acids. Germline V lookup: CDR1 SGHRS, CDR2 YFSETQ. The CDR3 DNA is TGCGCCAGCAGCTCACTTACCGGGGAGCTGTTTTTT. Its protein is CASSSLTGELFF.

The V and J genes are TRBV5-4 and TRBJ2-7, with D maybe TRBD2 (7 bases). This CDR3 has 14 amino acids. V lost 2 bases to trimming and J lost 2 bases, with 11 bases between them. In germline, CDR1 is SGHNT, CDR2 YYREEE (reference sequence). In nucleotides, the CDR3 is TGTGCCAGCAGCTTAACGGGGGGCACCTACGAGCAGTACTTC. Protein product: CASSLTGGTYEQYF.

The chain is built from TRBV27 and TRBJ2-3; 7 bases line up with TRBD2. The V gene end was trimmed by 4 bases and the J gene end by 2 bases; junction bases not matched to a gene: 6. The CDR3 has 15 amino acids. In germline, CDR1 is MNHEY, CDR2 SMNVEV (reference sequence). CDR3 protein: CASSSSGVNTDTQYF. CDR3 DNA sequence: TGTGCCAGCAGTTCCAGCGGGGTAAACACAGATACGCAGTATTTT.

The chain links TRBV6-6 to TRBJ1-2; possible D gene TRBD1, 5 bases. Germline CDR1 is MNHNY and CDR2 is SVGAGI (reference sequence). CDR3 length: 14 residues. The V and J ends lost 2 bases and 3 bases respectively, with 10 bases between them. Here the CDR3 DNA reads TGTGCCAGCAGTTACCTGGGGGGTGACTATGGCTACACCTTC. Encoded protein: CASSYLGGDYGYTF.

The chain uses TRBV28 and TRBJ2-7, with D maybe TRBD1 (6 bases). Trimming removed 9 bases at V and 0 bases at J, with 12 bases between. The CDR3 extends over 13 amino acids. Germline lookup yields CDR1 MDHEN and CDR2 SYDVKM. Here the CDR3 reads CASAGEGSYEQYF. The CDR3 coding sequence is TGTGCCAGTGCAGGGGAAGGCTCCTACGAGCAGTACTTC.

This chain joins TRBV15 and TRBJ1-2; possibly TRBD1 for D (5 bases). Trimming took off 0 bases at V and 0 bases at J, with 8 bases between the two ends. This CDR3 has 15 residues. Germline V gene data show CDR1 as LNHNV and CDR2 as YYDKDF (reference sequence). The CDR3 coding sequence is TGTGCCACCAGCAGAGATCGGACACCTAACTATGGCTACACCTTC. Amino acids: CATSRDRTPNYGYTF.